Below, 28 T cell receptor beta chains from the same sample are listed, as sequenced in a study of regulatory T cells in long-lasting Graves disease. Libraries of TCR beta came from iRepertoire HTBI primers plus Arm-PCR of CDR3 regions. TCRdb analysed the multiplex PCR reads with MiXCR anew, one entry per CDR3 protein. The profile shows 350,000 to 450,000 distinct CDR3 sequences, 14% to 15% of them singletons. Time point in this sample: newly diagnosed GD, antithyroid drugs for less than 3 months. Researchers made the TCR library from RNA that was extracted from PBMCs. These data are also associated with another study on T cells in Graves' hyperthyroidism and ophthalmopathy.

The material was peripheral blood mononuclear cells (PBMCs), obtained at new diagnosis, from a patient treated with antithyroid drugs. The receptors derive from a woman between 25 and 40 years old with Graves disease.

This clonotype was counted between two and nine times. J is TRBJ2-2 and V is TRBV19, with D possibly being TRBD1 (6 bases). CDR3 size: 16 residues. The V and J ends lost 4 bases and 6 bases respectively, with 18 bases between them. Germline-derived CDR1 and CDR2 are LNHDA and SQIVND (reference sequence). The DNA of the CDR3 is TGTGCCAGTAGTAAGGGGCAGGGGTCAAAGGCCGGGGAGCTGTTTTTT. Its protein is CASSKGQGSKAGELFF.

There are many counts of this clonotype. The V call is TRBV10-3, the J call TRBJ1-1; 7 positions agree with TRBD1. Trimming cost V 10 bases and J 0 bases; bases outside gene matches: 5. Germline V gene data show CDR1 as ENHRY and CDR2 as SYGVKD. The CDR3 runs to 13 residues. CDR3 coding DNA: TGTGCCACGAACAGGGGACTGAACACTGAAGCTTTCTTT. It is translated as CATNRGLNTEAFF.

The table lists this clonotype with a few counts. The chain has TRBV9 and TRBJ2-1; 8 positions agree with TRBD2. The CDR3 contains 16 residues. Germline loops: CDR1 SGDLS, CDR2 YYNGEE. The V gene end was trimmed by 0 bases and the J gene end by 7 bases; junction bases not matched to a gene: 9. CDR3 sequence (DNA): TGTGCCAGCAGCGTAGATGTCGGGAGGGCCGGAAATGAGCAGTTCTTC. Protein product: CASSVDVGRAGNEQFF.

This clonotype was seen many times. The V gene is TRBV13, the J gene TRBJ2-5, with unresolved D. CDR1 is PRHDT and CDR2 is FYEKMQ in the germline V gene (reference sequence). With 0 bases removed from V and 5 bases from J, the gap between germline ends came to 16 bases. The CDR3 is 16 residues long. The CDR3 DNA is TGTGCCAGCAGCTTAGGCGACCAAACCCTGAGGGAGACCCAGTACTTC. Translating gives CASSLGDQTLRETQYF.

CDR3 sequence (DNA): TGTGCCAGTAGTCCCTATATGAACACTGAAGCTTTCTTT. Translation gives CASSPYMNTEAFF. The chain carries TRBV19 and TRBJ1-1, with unresolved D. Germline CDR1 is LNHDA and CDR2 is SQIVND (reference sequence). Trimming removed 5 bases at V and 0 bases at J, with 7 bases between. CDR3 size: 13 residues.

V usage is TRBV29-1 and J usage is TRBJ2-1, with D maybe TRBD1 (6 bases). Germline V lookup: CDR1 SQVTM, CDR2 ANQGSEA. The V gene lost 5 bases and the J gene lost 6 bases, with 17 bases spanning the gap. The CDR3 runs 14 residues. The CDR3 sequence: CSVLGHHLGNEQFF. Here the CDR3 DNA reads TGCAGCGTTCTGGGACACCACTTGGGCAATGAGCAGTTCTTC.

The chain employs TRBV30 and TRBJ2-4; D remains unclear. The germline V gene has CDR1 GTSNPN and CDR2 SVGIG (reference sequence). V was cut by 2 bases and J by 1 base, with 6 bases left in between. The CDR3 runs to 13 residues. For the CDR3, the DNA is TGTGCCTGGAGTTTAAGCGCCAAAAACATTCAGTACTTC. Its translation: CAWSLSAKNIQYF.

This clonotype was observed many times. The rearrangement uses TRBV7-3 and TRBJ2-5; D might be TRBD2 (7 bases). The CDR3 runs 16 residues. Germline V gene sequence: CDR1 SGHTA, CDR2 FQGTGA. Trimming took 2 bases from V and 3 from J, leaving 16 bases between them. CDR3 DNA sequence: TGTGCCAGCAGCTTATCGGGGGGCGCGGGGAAAGAGACCCAGTACTTC. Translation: CASSLSGGAGKETQYF.

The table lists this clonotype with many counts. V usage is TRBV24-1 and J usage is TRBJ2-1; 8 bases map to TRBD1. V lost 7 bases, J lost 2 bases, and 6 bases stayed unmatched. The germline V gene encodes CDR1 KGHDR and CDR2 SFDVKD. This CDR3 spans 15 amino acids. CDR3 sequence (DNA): TGTGCCACCAGAGCGACAGGGGACACCTACAATGAGCAGTTCTTC. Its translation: CATRATGDTYNEQFF.

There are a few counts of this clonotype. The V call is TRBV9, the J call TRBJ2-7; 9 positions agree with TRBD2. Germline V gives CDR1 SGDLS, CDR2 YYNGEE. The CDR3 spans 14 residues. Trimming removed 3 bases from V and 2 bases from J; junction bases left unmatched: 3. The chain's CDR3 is CASSGGGVPYEQYF. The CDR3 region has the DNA TGTGCCAGCAGCGGCGGGGGGGTGCCCTACGAGCAGTACTTC.

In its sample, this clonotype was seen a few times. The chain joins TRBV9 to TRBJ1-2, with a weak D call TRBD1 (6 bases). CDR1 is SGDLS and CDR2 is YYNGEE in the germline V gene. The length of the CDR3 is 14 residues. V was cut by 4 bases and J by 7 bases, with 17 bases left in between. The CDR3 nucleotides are TGTGCCAGCAGCTCCACGGGGGCCCGACTTGGCTACACCTTC. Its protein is CASSSTGARLGYTF.

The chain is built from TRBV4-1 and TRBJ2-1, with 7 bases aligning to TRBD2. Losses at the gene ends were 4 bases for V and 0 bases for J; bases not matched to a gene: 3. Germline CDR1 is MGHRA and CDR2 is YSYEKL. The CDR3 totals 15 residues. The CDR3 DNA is TGCGCCAGCAGCCCAGCGGGACGCTCCTACAATGAGCAGTTCTTC. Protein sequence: CASSPAGRSYNEQFF.

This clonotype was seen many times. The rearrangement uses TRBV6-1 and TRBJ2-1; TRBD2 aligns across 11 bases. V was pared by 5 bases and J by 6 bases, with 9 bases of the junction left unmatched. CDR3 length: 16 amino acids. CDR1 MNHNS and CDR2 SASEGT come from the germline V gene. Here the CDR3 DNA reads TGTGCCAGCAGTACCGAGACTAGCGGGGACATCAATGAGCAGTTCTTC. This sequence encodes CASSTETSGDINEQFF.

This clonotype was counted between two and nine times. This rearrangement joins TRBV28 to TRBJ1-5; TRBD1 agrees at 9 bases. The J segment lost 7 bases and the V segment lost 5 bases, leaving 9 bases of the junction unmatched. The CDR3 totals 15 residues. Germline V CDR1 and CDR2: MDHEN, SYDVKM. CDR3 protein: CASSTTGTGKQPQHF. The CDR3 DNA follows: TGTGCCAGCAGTACGACCGGGACAGGGAAGCAGCCCCAGCATTTT. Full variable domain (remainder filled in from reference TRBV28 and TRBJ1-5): DVKVTQSSRYLVKRTGEKVFLECVQDMDHENMFWYRQDPGLGLRLIYFSYDVKMKEKGDIPEGYSVSREKKERFSLILESASTNQTSMYLCASSTTGTGKQPQHFGDGTRLSIL.

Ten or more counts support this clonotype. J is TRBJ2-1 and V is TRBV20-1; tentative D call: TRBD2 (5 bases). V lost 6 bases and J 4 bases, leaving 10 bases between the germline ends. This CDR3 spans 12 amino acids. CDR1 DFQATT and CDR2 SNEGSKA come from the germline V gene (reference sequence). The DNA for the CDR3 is TGCAGTGCCCGGACTCAATACAATGAGCAGTTCTTC. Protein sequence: CSARTQYNEQFF.

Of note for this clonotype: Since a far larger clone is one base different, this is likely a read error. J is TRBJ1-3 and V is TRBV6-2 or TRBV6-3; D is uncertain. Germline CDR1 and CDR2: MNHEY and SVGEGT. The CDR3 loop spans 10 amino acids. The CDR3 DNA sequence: TGTGCCACCCGGGGAGGCACCACATATTTT. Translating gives CATRGGTTYF.

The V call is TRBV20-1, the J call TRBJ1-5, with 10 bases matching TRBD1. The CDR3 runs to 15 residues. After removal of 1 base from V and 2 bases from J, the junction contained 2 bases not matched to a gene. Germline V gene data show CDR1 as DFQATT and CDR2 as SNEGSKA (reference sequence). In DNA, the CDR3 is TGCAGTGCTAGAGTGGGGACAGGGGGCAATCAGCCCCAGCATTTT. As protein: CSARVGTGGNQPQHF.

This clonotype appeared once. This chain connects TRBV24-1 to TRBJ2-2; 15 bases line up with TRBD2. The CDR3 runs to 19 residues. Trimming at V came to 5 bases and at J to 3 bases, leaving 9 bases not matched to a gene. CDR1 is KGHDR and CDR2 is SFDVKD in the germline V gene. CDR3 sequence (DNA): TGTGCCACCAGTGGCCCGGGACTAGCGGGAGGTTCGTACACCGGGGAGCTGTTTTTT. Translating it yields CATSGPGLAGGSYTGELFF.

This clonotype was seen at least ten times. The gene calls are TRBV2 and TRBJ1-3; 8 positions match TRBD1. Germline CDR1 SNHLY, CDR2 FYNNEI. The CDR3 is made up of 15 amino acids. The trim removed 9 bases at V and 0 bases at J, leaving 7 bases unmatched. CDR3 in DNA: TGTGCCAGTTCCCAGGGGGCGAGCTCTGGAAACACCATATATTTT. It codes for CASSQGASSGNTIYF. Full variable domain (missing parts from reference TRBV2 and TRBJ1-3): EPEVTQTPSHQVTQMGQEVILRCVPISNHLYFYWYRQILGQKVEFLVSFYNNEISEKSEIFDDQFSVERPDGSNFTLKIRSTKLEDSAMYFCASSQGASSGNTIYFGEGSWLTVV.

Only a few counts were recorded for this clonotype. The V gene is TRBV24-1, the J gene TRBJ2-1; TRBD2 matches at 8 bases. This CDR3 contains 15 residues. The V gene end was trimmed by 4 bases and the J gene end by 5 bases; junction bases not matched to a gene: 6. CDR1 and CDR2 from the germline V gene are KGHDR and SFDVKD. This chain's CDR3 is CATSDPSGSNNEQFF. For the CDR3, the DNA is TGTGCCACCAGTGACCCTAGCGGGTCCAACAATGAGCAGTTCTTC.

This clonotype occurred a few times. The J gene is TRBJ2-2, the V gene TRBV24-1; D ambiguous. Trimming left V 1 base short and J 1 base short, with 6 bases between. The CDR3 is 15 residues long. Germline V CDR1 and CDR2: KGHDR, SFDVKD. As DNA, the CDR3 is TGTGCCACCAGTGATTTCACTGGGAACACCGGGGAGCTGTTTTTT. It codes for CATSDFTGNTGELFF.

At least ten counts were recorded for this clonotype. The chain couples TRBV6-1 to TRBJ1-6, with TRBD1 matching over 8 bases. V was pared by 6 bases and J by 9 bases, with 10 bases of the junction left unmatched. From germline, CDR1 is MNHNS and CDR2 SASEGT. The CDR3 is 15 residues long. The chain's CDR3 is CASSPLTGDISPLHF. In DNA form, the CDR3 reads TGTGCCAGCAGCCCATTGACAGGGGACATTTCACCCCTCCACTTT.

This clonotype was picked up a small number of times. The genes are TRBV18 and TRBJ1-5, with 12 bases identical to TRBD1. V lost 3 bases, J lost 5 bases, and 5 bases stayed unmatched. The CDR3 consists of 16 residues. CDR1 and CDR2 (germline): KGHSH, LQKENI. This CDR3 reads CASSPGTGGRYQPQHF. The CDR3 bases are TGTGCCAGCTCACCCGGGACAGGGGGCAGGTATCAGCCCCAGCATTTT.

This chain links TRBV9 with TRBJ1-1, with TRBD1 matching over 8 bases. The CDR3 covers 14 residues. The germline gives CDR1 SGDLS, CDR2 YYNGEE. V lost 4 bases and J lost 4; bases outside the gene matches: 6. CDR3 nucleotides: TGTGCCAGCAGCACTCAGGGGGCTTCCACTGAAGCTTTCTTT. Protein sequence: CASSTQGASTEAFF.

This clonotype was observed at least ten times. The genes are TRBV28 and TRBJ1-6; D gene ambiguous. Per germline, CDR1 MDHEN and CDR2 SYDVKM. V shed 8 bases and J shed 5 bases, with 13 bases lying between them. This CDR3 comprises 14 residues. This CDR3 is CASQTIRDNSPLHF. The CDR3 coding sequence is TGTGCCAGCCAGACAATTCGCGATAATTCACCCCTCCACTTT.

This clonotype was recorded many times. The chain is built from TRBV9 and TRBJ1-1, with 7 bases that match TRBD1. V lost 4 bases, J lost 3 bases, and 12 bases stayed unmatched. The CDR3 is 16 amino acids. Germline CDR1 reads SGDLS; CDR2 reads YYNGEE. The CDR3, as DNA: TGTGCCAGCAGCCCCTTGGGACGGGACAGCTACACTGAAGCTTTCTTT. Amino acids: CASSPLGRDSYTEAFF.

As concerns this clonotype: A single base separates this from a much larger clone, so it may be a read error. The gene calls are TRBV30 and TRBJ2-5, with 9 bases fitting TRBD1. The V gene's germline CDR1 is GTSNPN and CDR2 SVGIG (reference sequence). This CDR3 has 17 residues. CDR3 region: CAWSPEQGANYQETRYF. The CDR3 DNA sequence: TGTGCCTGGAGTCCCGAACAGGGGGCAAACTACCAAGAGACCCGGTACTTC. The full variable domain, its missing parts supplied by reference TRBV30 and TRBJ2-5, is SQTIHQWPATLVQPVGSPLSLECTVEGTSNPNLYWYRQAAGRGLQLLFYSVGIGQISSEVPQNLSASRPQDRQFILSSKKLLLSDSGFYLCAWSPEQGANYQETRYFGPGTRLLVL.

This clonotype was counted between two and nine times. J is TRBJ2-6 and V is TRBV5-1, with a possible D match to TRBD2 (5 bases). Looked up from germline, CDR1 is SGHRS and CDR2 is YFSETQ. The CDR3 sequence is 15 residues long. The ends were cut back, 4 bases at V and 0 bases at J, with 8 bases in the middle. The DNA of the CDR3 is TGCGCCAGCAGCGCCGGGAACTCTGGGGCCAACGTCCTGACTTTC. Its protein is CASSAGNSGANVLTF.